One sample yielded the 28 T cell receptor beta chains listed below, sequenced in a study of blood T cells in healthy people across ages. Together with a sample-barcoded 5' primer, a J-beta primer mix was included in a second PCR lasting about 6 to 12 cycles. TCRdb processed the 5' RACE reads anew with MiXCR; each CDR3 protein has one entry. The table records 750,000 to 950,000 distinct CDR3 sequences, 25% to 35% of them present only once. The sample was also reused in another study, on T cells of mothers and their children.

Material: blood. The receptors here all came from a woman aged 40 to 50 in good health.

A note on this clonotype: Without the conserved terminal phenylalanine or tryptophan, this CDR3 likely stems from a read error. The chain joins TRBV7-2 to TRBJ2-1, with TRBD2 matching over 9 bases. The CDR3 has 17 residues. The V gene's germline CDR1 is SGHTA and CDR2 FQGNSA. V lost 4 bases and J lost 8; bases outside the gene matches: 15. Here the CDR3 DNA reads TGTGCCAGCAGCTCCCCACTGGCGGGGGGGTGGCAGGATGAGCAGTTCTCC. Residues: CASSSPLAGGWQDEQFS.

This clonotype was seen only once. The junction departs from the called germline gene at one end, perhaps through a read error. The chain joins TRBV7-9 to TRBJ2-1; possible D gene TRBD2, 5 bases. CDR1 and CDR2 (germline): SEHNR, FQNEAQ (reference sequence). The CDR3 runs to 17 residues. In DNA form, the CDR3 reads TGTGCCTGCAGGCCACCCCTTAGCGCGAGCTCCTACAATGAGCAGTTCTTC. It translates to CACRPPLSASSYNEQFF.

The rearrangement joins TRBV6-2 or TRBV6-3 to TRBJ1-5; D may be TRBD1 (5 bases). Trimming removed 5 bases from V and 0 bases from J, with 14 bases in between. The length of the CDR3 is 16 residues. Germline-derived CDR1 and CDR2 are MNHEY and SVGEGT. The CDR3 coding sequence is TGTGCCAGCAGTGACCGACAGATGTATAGCAATCAGCCCCAGCATTTT. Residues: CASSDRQMYSNQPQHF.

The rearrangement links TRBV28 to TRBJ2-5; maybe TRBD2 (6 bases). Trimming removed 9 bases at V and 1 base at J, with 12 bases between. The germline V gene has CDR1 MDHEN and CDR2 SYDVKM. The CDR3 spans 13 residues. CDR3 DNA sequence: TGTGCCAGTGCGGAGGGTTTCCAAGAGACCCAGTACTTC. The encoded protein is CASAEGFQETQYF.

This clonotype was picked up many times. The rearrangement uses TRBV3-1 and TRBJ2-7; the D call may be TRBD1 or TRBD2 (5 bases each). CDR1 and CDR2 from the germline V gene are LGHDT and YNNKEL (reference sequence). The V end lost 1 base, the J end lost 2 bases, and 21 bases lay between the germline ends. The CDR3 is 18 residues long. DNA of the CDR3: TGTGCCAGCAGCCAAGTATTAAGTTCGGGGCAGTCACCCTACGAGCAGTACTTC. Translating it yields CASSQVLSSGQSPYEQYF.

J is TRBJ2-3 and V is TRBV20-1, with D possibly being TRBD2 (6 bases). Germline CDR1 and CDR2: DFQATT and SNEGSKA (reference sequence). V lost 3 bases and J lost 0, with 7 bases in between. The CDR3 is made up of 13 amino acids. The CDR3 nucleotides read TGCAGTGCTAGCGGGACTAGCACAGATACGCAGTATTTT. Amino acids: CSASGTSTDTQYF.

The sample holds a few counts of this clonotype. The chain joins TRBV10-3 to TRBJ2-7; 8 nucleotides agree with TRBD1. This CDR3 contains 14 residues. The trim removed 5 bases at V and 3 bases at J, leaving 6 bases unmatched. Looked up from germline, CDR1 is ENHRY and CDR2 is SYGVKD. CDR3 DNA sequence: TGTGCCATCAGTCCGGGACAGGACCTCTACGAGCAGTACTTC. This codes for CAISPGQDLYEQYF.

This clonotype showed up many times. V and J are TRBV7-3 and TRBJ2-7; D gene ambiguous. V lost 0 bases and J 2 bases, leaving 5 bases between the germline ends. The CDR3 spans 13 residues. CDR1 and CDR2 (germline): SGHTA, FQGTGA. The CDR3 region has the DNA TGTGCCAGCAGCTTAACCCCTGCCTACGAGCAGTACTTC. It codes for CASSLTPAYEQYF.

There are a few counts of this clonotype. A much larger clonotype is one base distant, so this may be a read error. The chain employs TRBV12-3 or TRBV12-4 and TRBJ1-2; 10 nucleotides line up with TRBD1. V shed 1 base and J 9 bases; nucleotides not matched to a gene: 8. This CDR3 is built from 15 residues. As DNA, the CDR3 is TGTGCCAGCAGTTTAGGCGACAGGGGGCTGGGTAGCTACACCTTC. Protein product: CASSLGDRGLGSYTF.

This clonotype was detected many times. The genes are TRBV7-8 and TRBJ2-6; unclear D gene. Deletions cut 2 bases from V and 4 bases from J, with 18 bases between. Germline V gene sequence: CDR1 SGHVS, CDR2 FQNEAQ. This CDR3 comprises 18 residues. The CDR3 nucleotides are TGTGCCAGCAGCTTATTGGCGAGCCCCCTTTCGGGGGCCAACGTCCTGACTTTC. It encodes CASSLLASPLSGANVLTF.

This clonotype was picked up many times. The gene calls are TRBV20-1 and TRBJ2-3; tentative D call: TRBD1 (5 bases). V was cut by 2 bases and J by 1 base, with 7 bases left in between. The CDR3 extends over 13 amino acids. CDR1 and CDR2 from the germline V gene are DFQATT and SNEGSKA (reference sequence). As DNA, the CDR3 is TGCAGTGCTAGAAAACAGGGCACAGATACGCAGTATTTT. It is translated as CSARKQGTDTQYF.

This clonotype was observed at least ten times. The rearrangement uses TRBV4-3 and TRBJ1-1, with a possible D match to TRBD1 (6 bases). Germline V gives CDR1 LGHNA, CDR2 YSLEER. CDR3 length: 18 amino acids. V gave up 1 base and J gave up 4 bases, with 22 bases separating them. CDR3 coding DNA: TGCGCCAGCAGCCAAGGGTTCGGCCAGGGGACTTTAGGCACTGAAGCTTTCTTT. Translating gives CASSQGFGQGTLGTEAFF.

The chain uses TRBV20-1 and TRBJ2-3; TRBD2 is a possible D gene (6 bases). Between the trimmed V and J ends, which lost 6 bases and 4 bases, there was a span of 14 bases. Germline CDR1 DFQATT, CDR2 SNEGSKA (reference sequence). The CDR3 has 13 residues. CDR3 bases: TGCAGTGCGGGGACTTCTCCGTCAGATACGCAGTATTTT. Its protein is CSAGTSPSDTQYF.

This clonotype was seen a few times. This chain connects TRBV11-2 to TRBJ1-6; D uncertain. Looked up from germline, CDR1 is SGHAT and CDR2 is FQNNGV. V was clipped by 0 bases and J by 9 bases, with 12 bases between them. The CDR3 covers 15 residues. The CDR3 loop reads CASSLESGWSSPLHF. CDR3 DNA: TGTGCCAGCAGCTTAGAGTCGGGCTGGTCTTCACCCCTCCACTTT.

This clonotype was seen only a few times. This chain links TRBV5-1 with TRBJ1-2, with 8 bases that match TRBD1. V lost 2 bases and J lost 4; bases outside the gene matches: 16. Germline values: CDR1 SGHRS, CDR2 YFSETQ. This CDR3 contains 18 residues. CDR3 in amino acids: CASSFYTLPGQDTYGYTF. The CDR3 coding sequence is TGCGCCAGCAGCTTCTATACACTTCCGGGACAGGACACCTATGGCTACACCTTC.

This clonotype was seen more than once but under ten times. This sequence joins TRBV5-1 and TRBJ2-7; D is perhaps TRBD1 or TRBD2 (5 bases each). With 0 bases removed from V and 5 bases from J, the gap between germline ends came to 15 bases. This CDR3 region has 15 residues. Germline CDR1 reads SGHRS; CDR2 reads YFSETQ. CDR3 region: CASSLVQGPGNEQYF. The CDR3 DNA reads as TGCGCCAGCAGCTTGGTCCAGGGACCAGGCAACGAGCAGTACTTC.

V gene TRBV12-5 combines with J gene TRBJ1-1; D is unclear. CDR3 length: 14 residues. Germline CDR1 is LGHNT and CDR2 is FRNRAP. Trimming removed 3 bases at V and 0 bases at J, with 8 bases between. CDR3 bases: TGTGCTAGTGGTTTAGCGGGGATGAACACTGAAGCTTTCTTT. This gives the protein CASGLAGMNTEAFF.

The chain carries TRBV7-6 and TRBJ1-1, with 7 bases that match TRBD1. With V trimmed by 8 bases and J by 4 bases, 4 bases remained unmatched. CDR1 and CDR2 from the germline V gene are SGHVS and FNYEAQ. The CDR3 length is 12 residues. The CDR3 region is CASGAGGTEAFF. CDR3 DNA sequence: TGTGCCAGCGGGGCAGGGGGCACTGAAGCTTTCTTT.

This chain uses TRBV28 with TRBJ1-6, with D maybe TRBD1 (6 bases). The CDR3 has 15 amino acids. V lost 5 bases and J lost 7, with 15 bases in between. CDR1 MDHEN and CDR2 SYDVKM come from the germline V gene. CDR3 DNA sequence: TGTGCCAGCAGTGGGGGCGACAGGCTAAATTCACCCCTCCACTTT. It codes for CASSGGDRLNSPLHF.

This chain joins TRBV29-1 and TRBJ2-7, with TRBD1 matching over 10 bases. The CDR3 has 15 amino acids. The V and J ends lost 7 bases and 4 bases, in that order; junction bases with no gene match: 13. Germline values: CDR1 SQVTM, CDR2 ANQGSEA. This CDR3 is CSARVPGQGSYEQYF. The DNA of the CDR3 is TGCAGCGCCAGAGTCCCGGGACAGGGGTCGTACGAGCAGTACTTC.

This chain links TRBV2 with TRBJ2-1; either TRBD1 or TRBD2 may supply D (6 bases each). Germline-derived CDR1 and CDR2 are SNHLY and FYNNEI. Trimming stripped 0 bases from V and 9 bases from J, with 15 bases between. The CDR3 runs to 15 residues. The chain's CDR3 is CASSEAPNGGSEQFF. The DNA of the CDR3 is TGTGCCAGCAGTGAAGCGCCCAACGGGGGCTCTGAGCAGTTCTTC.

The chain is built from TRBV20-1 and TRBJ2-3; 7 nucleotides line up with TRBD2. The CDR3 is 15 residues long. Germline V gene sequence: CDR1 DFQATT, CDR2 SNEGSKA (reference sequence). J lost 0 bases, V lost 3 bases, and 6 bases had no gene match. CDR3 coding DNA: TGCAGTGCTAGCGGGGGGTCGTCTAGCACAGATACGCAGTATTTT. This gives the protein CSASGGSSSTDTQYF.

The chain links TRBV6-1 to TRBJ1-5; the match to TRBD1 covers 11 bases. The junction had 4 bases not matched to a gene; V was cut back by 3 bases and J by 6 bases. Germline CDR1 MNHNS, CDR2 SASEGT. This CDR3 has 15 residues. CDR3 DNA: TGTGCCAGCAGTGACATAGGGACAGGGGGTCAGCCCCAGCATTTT. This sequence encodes CASSDIGTGGQPQHF.

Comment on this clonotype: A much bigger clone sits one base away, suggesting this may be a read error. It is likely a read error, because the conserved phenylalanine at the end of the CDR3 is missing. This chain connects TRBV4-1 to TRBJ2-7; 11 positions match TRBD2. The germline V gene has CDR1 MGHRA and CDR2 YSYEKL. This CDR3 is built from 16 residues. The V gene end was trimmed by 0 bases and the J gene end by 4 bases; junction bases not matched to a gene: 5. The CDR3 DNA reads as TGCGCCAGCAGCCAAGATCGGGCTAGCGGGGGGTACGAGCAGTACATC. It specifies CASSQDRASGGYEQYI.

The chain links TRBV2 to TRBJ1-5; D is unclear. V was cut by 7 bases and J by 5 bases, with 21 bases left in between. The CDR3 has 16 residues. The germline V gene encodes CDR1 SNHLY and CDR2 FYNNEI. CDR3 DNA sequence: TGTGCCAGCAAATCCGAGGCGGAAGGGATATATCAGCCCCAGCATTTT. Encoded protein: CASKSEAEGIYQPQHF.

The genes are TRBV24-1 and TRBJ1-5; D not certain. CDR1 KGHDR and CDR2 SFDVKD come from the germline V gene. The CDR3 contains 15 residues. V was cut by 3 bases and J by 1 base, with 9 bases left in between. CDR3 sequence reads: CATSDKQESNQPQHF. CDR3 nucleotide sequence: TGTGCCACCAGTGATAAGCAGGAAAGCAATCAGCCCCAGCATTTT.

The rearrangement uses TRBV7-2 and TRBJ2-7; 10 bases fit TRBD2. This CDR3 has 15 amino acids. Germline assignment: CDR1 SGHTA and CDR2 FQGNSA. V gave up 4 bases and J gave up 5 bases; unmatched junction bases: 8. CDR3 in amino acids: CASSSEGLATHEQYF. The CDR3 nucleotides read TGTGCCAGCAGCTCCGAGGGACTAGCGACCCACGAGCAGTACTTC. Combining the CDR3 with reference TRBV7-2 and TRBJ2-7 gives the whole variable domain GAGVSQSPSNKVTEKGKDVELRCDPISGHTALYWYRQSLGQGLEFLIYFQGNSAPDKSGLPSDRFSAERTGGSVSTLTIQRTQQEDSAVYLCASSSEGLATHEQYFGPGTRLTVT.

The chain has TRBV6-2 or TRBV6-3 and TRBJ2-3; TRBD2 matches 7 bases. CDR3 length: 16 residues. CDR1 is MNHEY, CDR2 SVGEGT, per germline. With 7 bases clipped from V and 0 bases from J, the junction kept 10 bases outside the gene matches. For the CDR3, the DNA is TGTGCCAGCACCCTCGGGCGGGGGACTAGCACAGATACGCAGTATTTT. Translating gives CASTLGRGTSTDTQYF.